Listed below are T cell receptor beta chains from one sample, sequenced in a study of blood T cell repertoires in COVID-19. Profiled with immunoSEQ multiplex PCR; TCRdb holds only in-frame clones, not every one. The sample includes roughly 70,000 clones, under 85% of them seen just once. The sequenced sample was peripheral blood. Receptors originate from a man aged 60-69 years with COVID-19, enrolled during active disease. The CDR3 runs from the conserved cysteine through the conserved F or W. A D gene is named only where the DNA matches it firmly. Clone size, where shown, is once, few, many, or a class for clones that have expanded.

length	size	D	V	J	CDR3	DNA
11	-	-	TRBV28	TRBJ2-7	CASSSTYEQYF	TGTGCCAGCAGTAGCACCTACGAGCAGTACTTC
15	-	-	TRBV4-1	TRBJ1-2	CASSQDTGRGYGYTF	TGCGCCAGCAGCCAAGATACAGGGCGAGGGTATGGCTACACCTTC
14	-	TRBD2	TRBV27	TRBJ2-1	CASSSAGGVNEQFF	TGTGCCAGCAGTTCCGCGGGAGGGGTCAATGAGCAGTTCTTC
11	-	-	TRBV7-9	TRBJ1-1	CASSFRTEAFF	TGTGCCAGCAGCTTCCGGACAGAAGCTTTCTTT
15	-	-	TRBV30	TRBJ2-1	CACIKGDQGWDEQFF	TGTGCCTGCATTAAGGGAGATCAAGGGTGGGATGAGCAGTTCTTC
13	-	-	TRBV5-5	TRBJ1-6	CASSLGSDSPLHF	TGTGCCAGCAGCTTGGGTTCAGATTCACCCCTCCACTTT
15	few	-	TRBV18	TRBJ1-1	CASSPDSDGNTEAFF	TGTGCCAGCTCACCTGACTCTGACGGGAACACTGAAGCTTTCTTT
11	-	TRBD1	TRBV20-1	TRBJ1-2	CSARAGGDYTF	TGCAGTGCTAGAGCAGGGGGCGACTACACCTTC
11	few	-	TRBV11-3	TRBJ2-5	CASSSRDIQYF	TGTGCCAGCAGCTCCCGAGACATCCAGTACTTC
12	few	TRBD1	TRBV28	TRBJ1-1	CASSFIGDRAFF	TGTGCCAGCAGTTTCATTGGGGACAGGGCTTTCTTT
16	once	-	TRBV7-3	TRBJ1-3	CASSLPPPKSGNTIYF	TGTGCCAGCAGCTTACCCCCCCCAAAATCTGGAAACACCATATATTTT
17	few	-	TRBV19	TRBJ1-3	CASSPYPQGVAGNTIYF	TGTGCCAGTAGTCCTTACCCTCAGGGTGTAGCTGGAAACACCATATATTTT
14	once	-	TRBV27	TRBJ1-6	CASSPGRGDSPLHF	TGTGCCAGCAGTCCCGGCAGGGGCGATTCACCCCTCCACTTT
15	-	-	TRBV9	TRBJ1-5	CASSEGRGRGQPQHF	TGTGCCAGCAGCGAAGGACGGGGGAGGGGGCAGCCCCAGCATTTT
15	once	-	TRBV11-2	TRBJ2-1	CASSLVTSRRNEQFF	TGTGCCAGCAGCTTAGTGACTAGTCGTAGAAATGAGCAGTTCTTC
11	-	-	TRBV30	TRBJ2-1	CAWSERAEQFF	TGTGCCTGGAGTGAGAGGGCTGAGCAGTTCTTC
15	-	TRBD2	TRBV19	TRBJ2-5	CASSTRTSNLETQYF	TGTGCCAGTAGTACCAGGACTAGTAACTTGGAGACCCAGTACTTC